This T cell receptor (beta chain) was profiled in a study of blood T cell repertoires in COVID-19 (dated by TCRdb to between 2020 and 2021). At the level of the whole study: Collaborator samples came from the United States, Italy and Spain and covered acute and convalescent phases of COVID-19. The prospective study material was composed of cDNA or gDNA derived from T cells, B-cell-depleted T cells, or PBMCs. Subjects who had been exposed to COVID-19, were actively infected with it, or had recovered from it provided the deeply sampled blood TCRbeta repertoires that made up the dataset. The repertoires were released in a freely available public database intended as a resource for research on the immune response to SARS-CoV-2. The samples were drawn from the first 160 participants of the ongoing ImmuneRACE study and from over a thousand subjects provided by 6 global collaborators. A de-identified subject ID, COVID-19 status, age in years and sex were almost always included in the sample metadata. HLA class I and class II types, where available, came from metadata supplied by the sample provider rather than from assay-based typing. Study-wide findings and limitations: The quantity of clinical and demographic metadata differed by source and by participant and was supplied without curation.

Turning to this clone: The antigen this receptor binds is unknown. No qualities accompany the bases; no much larger clone lies one base away.

V ends up 5 bases short and J 2 bases short, with an unmatched junction base count of 7. Looking up the germline V gene yields CDR1 SNHLY and CDR2 FYNNEI. The CDR3 holds 15 amino acids from the cysteine to the phenylalanine. The entry retains the CDR3 DNA only, 45 bases that are in frame from base 1. The collaborating institutions used their own protocols to collect whole blood in K2EDTA tubes. For TCRbeta analysis, collaborators shipped samples in one of three forms: frozen whole blood, isolated PBMCs, or DNA extracted from either of those sample types. The immunoSEQ Assay, a bias-controlled multiplex PCR, was used to amplify TCRbeta CDR3 regions from genomic DNA. Per the authors' processing: The number of nucleated cells in each sample was estimated by amplification of reference gene primers within the assay. To quantify the absolute abundance of each unique TCRbeta CDR3 rearrangement, sequence reads were collapsed and filtered. For each sample, productive Simpson clonality was calculated as the square root of Simpson's diversity index over productive rearrangements. Sourced from immuneACCESS, this table was stored by TCRdb with only in-frame sequences that have V and J called. A share of the clones is absent; for the studies checked, an unresolved V gene accounts for under half, and the remainder has no known explanation. V, J and clone size derive from that table, while D and trimming were established from the DNA sequence. Across this sample there are about 230,000 clones, with around four fifths seen only once. The top ten hold around 18% of the sample.

The chain is assembled from TRBV2 and TRBJ2-7, with 9 bases aligning to TRBD1. This receptor was identified in a woman of 80 years or more with active or convalescent COVID-19. Specimen: peripheral blood. The DNA sequence reads TGTGCCAGCAGTTCCCACGGACAGGGGACCTACGAGCAGTACTTC. This is translated as CASSSHGQGTYEQYF.